Given below is one TCR beta chain in context. Many counts were recorded for this clonotype. Its antigen is still unknown. Base qualities were left out, and no much larger clone turns up one base away. This sample was included in a study of identical twins listed by TCRdb under 2016. Background for the entire study: To test whether fetal clonotypes persist, this study deep-sequenced TCR alpha and beta repertoires from monozygotic twins, from unrelated adults of various ages, and from cord blood. To rule out contamination, the twin experiments were replicated at different times with different library preparation protocols.

What the work shows at the level of the full study, not this receptor alone: Recombination models systematically underestimated out-of-frame TCR alpha sharing in monozygotic twins but agreed with sharing between unrelated individuals. Compared with coincidental sharing between unrelated individuals, out-of-frame TCR alpha sequences shared between twins showed an excess of sequences with low generation probability. Invariant T cells such as MAIT and iNKT could partly confound zero-insertion analyses, although diverse VJ usage argued against such confounding for most clonotypes. Abundant cord blood beta clonotypes had fewer insertions, young adult naive repertoires showed a similar but weaker trend, and memory repertoires showed no such trend. Because the same donors could not be followed over many years, the conclusions relied on cross-sectional statistical analysis. The excess sharing between twins in beta out-of-frame sequences was weaker because fewer shared sequences reduced the signal-to-noise ratio.

All donors were healthy Caucasians. The study also sequenced three unrelated non-twin adults: a male aged 18 to 30, a male aged 50 to 60 and a female aged 50 to 60. Miltenyi CD45RO+ enrichment and human naive T-cell isolation kits were used to isolate memory (CD45RO+) and naive T cells from PBMC. Library preparation was by 5' RACE. Sequencing was performed on an Illumina HiSeq 2000. A universal primer binding site was added through template switching, and the final cDNA carried a unique molecular identifier so that TCR cDNA molecules could be counted accurately. Specific primers in the conserved constant-segment region were used to synthesize first-strand cDNA for TCR alpha and beta chains. Each cDNA library was double barcoded, with a SMART-Mk sample barcode plus Illumina barcodes, to control for contamination. TruSeq adapter sequences and Illumina sample barcodes were added in two successive PCR steps. TCR alpha and beta cDNA libraries were sequenced on the Illumina HiSeq platform with custom primers. The original pipeline was this. MiGEC was used to process raw reads and extract unique molecular identifiers, and MiXCR was used to find CDR3 positions. For each individual, recombination models were inferred using an EM algorithm with the repgenHMM and IGoR tools. Shared clonotype analysis was performed with the tcR package in R, normalizing sharing by the product of cloneset sizes. To study raw recombination free of thymic and clonal selection effects, out-of-frame nonproductive sequences were analyzed. TCRdb cleaned the public reads at Q25 with fastp, built clones with MiXCR and kept in-frame beta chains. Each CDR3 protein appears once, grouped with its most common genes and DNA. TCRdb, not the original authors, processed these V and J calls. In this sample the table shows hundreds of thousands of distinct CDR3 sequences, approximately 6% of which occur a single time. The top ten clonotypes cover 1.5% to 2% of the sample.

CDR3 length: 17 amino acids, cysteine to phenylalanine. The only DNA kept is the CDR3, 51 bases in frame from the first base. V and J are trimmed by 4 bases and 4 bases, and the gene matches miss 11 bases of the junction. The germline V gene supplies CDR1 SGHRS and CDR2 YFSETQ. The V and J segments used are TRBV5-1 and TRBJ2-2, and 9 bases in between align with TRBD2. The receptor's source is a man younger than 35 in good health. Specimen: naive T cells sorted from blood. The sample's cell subset or site label is to be understood as: cells isolated with a human naive T-cell isolation kit. The bases read TGCGCCAGCAGCGTACGGAGACTAGCGGATGGCACCGGGGAGCTGTTTTTT. The resulting protein is CASSVRRLADGTGELFF.